The entry below describes one T cell receptor (beta chain). This sample is drawn from a study of blood T cell repertoires in COVID-19. Whole-study context: The origin of the acute and convalescent COVID-19 samples was the United States, Italy and Spain. From T cells, B-cell-depleted T cells, or PBMCs came the material, which was cDNA or gDNA.

V lost 1 base and J lost 8, with 9 bases in between. The CDR3 is 13 amino acids. Germline-derived CDR1 and CDR2 are LGHDT and YNNKEL (reference sequence). In the authors' methods: Using reference gene primer amplification, nucleated cell counts were estimated. The protocol was immunoSEQ multiplex PCR, while the TCRdb copy is restricted to in-frame clones and leaves out a portion. The DNA gave D and trimming, while V, J and clone size come from that table. The sample has tens of thousands of clones, more than 75% seen once; the top ten hold more than 1.5%. The specimen was peripheral blood. This chain joins TRBV3-1 (or the pseudogene TRBV3-2) and TRBJ1-3, with a possible D match to TRBD1 (5 bases). This receptor was taken from a woman aged 55-69 years with acute or convalescent COVID-19. This chain's CDR3 is CASSQGGGDTIYF. For the CDR3, the DNA is TGTGCCAGCAGCCAAGGGGGGGGAGACACCATATATTTT.